This paragraph covers one T cell receptor (beta chain) sequence. No antigen is known for it. The sample originates from a study of blood T cells in healthy people across ages. Whole-study findings and limits: Getting older went along with TCR beta diversity per million T cells dropping roughly linearly. Both higher diversity and more naive CD4+ cells marked long-lived donors when set against aged donors.

The authors ran a second PCR of about 7 to 12 cycles using a sample-barcoded 5' primer and a J-beta primer mix. Via MiXCR, TCRdb re-called the 5' RACE reads, giving one row per CDR3 protein. The sample yields about 320,000 distinct CDR3 sequences, around 29% seen once. Germline V gene lookup returns CDR1 DFQATT and CDR2 SNEGSKA (reference sequence). This CDR3 is 13 amino acids long. V was pared by 3 bases and J by 3 bases, with 12 bases between. The receptor comes from a woman in her sixties or seventies in good health. The J gene is TRBJ2-7, the V gene TRBV20-1, with D possibly TRBD1 on 6 matching bases. Sequencing input: blood. The CDR3 region has the DNA TGCAGTGCTAGCCGACAGGCCAGCTACGAGCAGTACTTC. This sequence encodes CSASRQASYEQYF.